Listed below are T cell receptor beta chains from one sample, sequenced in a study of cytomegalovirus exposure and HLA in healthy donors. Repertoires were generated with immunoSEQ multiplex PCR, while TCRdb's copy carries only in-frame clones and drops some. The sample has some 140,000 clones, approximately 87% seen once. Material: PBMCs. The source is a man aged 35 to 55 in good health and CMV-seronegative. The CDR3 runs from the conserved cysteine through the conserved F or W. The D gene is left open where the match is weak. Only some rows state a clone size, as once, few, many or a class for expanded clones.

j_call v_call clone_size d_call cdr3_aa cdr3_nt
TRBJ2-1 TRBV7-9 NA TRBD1 CASSSGTATYNEQFF TGTGCCAGCAGCTCCGGGACAGCCACCTACAATGAGCAGTTCTTC
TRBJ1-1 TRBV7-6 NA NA CASSLAPGIVSEAFF TGTGCCAGCAGCTTAGCTCCGGGTATCGTGTCGGAAGCTTTCTTT
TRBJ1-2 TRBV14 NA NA CASSQGGLRGYTF TGTGCCAGCAGCCAAGGGGGCCTTCGCGGCTACACCTTC
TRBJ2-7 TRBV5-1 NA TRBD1 CASSLDDRAGEQYF TGCGCCAGCAGCTTGGACGACAGGGCGGGCGAGCAGTACTTC
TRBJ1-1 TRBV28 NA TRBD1 CASSSPGGDDTEAFF TGTGCCAGCAGTTCACCAGGGGGCGATGACACTGAAGCTTTCTTT
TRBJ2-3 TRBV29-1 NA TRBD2 CSVEERDRTDTQYF TGCAGCGTTGAGGAGCGGGATCGCACAGATACGCAGTATTTT
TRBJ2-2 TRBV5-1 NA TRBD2 CASSLRAGATTGELFF TGCGCCAGCAGCTTGAGAGCGGGAGCGACCACCGGGGAGCTGTTTTTT
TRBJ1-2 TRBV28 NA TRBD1 CASSSTRQGPYGYTF TGTGCCAGCAGTTCGACCAGACAGGGCCCCTATGGCTACACCTTC
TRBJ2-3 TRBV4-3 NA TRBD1 CASSPGQGVPDTQYF TGCGCCAGCAGCCCGGGACAGGGAGTTCCAGATACGCAGTATTTT
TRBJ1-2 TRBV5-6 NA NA CASKILISSSNYGYTF TGTGCCAGCAAAATACTTATCTCTTCCTCTAACTATGGCTACACCTTC
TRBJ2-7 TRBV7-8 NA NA CASRYTGVGTYEQYF TGTGCCAGCAGATATACCGGGGTGGGGACCTACGAGCAGTACTTC
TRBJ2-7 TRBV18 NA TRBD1 CASSPPGTGAYEQYF TGTGCCAGCTCACCACCCGGGACAGGGGCCTACGAGCAGTACTTC
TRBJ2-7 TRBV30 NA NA CAWSVLSYEQYF TGTGCCTGGAGTGTACTTTCCTACGAGCAGTACTTC
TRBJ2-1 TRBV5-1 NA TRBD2 CASSLDGGSLGEQFF TGCGCCAGCAGCTTGGACGGCGGGAGCTTGGGTGAGCAGTTCTTC
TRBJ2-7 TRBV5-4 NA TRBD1 CASSRTGDYEQYF TGTGCCAGCAGCAGGACAGGAGACTACGAGCAGTACTTC
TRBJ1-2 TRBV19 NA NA CASTQNYGYTF TGTGCCAGTACGCAGAACTATGGCTACACCTTC
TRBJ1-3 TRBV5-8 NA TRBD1 CASSSTGGSSGNTIYF TGTGCCAGCAGCTCGACAGGGGGTTCCTCTGGAAACACCATATATTTT
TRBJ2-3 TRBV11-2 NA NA CASSLFSDTQYF TGTGCCAGCAGCTTATTTTCGGATACGCAGTATTTT
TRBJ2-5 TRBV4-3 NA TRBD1 CASSQGRGQQETQYF TGCGCCAGCAGCCAAGGCCGGGGACAGCAAGAGACCCAGTACTTC
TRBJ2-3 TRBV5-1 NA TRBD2 CASSKGLAGGADTQYF TGCGCCAGCAGCAAGGGACTAGCGGGGGGAGCAGATACGCAGTATTTT
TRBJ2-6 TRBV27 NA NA CASSLRGSGANVLTF TGTGCCAGCAGTTTACGGGGCTCTGGGGCCAACGTCCTGACTTTC
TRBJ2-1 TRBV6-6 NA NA CASQLIGGNEQFF TGTGCCAGCCAATTAATAGGGGGTAATGAGCAGTTCTTC
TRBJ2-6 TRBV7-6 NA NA CASSFGVPGANVLTF TGTGCCAGCAGCTTTGGAGTACCTGGGGCCAACGTCCTGACTTTC
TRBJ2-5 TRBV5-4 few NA CASGTQGRETQYF TGTGCCAGCGGCACTCAGGGTAGGGAGACCCAGTACTTC
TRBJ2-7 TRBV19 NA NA CASSIQGGEQYF TGTGCCAGTAGTATCCAGGGGGGCGAGCAGTACTTC
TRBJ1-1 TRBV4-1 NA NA CASSQVRGRGNTEAFF TGCGCCAGCAGCCAGGTCCGAGGAAGGGGAAACACTGAAGCTTTCTTT
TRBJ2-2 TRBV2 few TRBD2 CASSDGLLAGVTGELFF TGTGCCAGCAGTGACGGTCTTCTAGCGGGGGTCACCGGGGAGCTGTTTTTT